The clone carrying this T cell receptor (beta chain) was found many times. Antigen specificity is unknown. Employing constant-segment primers, 5'RACE generated TCR alpha and TCR beta cDNA libraries bearing sample barcodes and UMIs. Via MiXCR, TCRdb re-called the 5' RACE reads, giving one row per CDR3 protein. The data show a few hundred thousand distinct CDR3 sequences, around 28% seen once. V lost 8 bases, J lost 1 base, and 3 bases stayed unmatched. This CDR3 is built from 13 residues. Germline V gives CDR1 KGHSH, CDR2 LQKENI. This record comes from a study of T-cell memory formation after mild COVID-19. Looking at the study overall: Most TCR clusters belonged to a single donor.

Overall study findings and caveats: Memory from before infection featured some responding clones, which suggests cross-reactive memory joined.

Sequencing was done on a sample of PBMCs or a T cell subset sorted from them (not recorded which). This chain uses TRBV18 with TRBJ1-2; TRBD1 matches at 8 bases. The clonotype originates from an adult woman who had mild COVID-19 (a few samples of this study predate the infection). Cell type and time point are not known. CDR3 sequence: CASDRGLNYGYTF. The CDR3 DNA follows: TGTGCCAGCGACAGGGGTCTTAACTATGGCTACACCTTC.